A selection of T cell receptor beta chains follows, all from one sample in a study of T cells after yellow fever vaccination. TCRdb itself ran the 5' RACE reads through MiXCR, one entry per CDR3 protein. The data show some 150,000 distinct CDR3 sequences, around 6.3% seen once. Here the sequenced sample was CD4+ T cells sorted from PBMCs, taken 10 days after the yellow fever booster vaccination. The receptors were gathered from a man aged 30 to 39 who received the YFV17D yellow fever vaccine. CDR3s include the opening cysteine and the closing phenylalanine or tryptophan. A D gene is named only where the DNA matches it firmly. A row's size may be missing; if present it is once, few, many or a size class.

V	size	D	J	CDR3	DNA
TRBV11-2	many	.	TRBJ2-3	CASSLVTPSDTQYF	TGTGCCAGCAGCTTAGTTACCCCCTCAGATACGCAGTATTTT
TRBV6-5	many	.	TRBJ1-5	CASSSHPWSNQPQHF	TGTGCCAGCAGCTCTCACCCGTGGAGCAATCAGCCCCAGCATTTT
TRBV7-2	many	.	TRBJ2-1	CASSLAAATRINEQFF	TGTGCCAGCAGCTTAGCGGCCGCCACTAGGATCAATGAGCAGTTCTTC
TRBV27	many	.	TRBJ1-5	CASSFAGINQPQHF	TGTGCCAGCAGTTTCGCGGGCATCAATCAGCCCCAGCATTTT
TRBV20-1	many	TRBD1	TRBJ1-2	CSASYRGYGYTF	TGCAGTGCTAGCTACAGGGGCTATGGCTACACCTTC
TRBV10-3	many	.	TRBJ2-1	CASSGTEDYNEQFF	TGTGCCAGTTCCGGGACTGAGGACTACAATGAGCAGTTCTTC
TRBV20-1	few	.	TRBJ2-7	CSARDIAYEQYF	TGCAGTGCTAGAGATATCGCCTACGAGCAGTACTTC
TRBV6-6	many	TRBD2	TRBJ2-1	CASRTTSEEQFF	TGTGCCAGCAGAACAACTAGCGAAGAGCAGTTCTTC
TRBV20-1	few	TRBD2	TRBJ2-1	CSASGLGLAGGENEQFF	TGCAGTGCTAGCGGCCTAGGGCTAGCGGGAGGGGAAAATGAGCAGTTCTTC
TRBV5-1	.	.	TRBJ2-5	CASGGGGKETQYF	TGCGCCAGCGGAGGGGGAGGTAAAGAGACCCAGTACTTC
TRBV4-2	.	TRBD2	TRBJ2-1	CASSQDGGRAGNKQFF	TGTGCCAGCAGCCAAGATGGCGGGAGGGCCGGGAATAAGCAGTTCTTC
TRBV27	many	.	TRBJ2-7	CASSLRAPGTYEQYF	TGTGCCAGCAGTTTGAGGGCACCCGGGACCTACGAGCAGTACTTC
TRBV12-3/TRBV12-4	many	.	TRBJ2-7	CASSPRRGSYEQYF	TGTGCCAGCTCCCCAAGAAGGGGTTCCTACGAGCAGTACTTC
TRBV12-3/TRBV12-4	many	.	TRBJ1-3	CASSLWAGNTIYF	TGTGCCAGCAGTTTGTGGGCCGGAAACACCATATATTTT
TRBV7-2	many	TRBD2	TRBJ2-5	CASSRGGSGETQYF	TGTGCCAGCAGCCGGGGAGGGAGCGGGGAGACCCAGTACTTC
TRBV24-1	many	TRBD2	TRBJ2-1	CATSDRLSGVRNEQFF	TGTGCCACCAGTGACCGGCTTAGCGGGGTAAGGAATGAGCAGTTCTTC
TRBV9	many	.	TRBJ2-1	CASSVANLARNEQFF	TGTGCCAGCAGCGTAGCCAATCTAGCGAGGAATGAGCAGTTCTTC
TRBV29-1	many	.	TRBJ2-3	CSVEGGEDTQYF	TGCAGCGTTGAAGGGGGGGAAGATACGCAGTATTTT
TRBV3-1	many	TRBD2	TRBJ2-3	CASSQDLLLAGGDTQYF	TGTGCCAGCAGCCAAGATTTATTGCTAGCGGGAGGGGATACGCAGTATTTT
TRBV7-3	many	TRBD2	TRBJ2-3	CASSHTSGREGTQYF	TGTGCCAGCAGCCACACTAGCGGGAGGGAGGGTACGCAGTATTTT
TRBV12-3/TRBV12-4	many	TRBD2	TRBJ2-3	CAIPSALAGATDTQYF	TGTGCCATTCCCTCGGCCTTAGCGGGAGCCACAGATACGCAGTATTTT
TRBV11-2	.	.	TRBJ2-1	CASSQDQAGQFF	TGTGCCAGCAGTCAGGACCAGGCGGGGCAGTTCTTC
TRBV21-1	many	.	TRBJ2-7	CASSPRERGSSYEQYF	TGTGCCAGCAGCCCGCGTGAGCGGGGGAGCTCCTACGAGCAGTACTTC
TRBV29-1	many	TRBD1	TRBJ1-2	CSAKTGQPGSYGYTF	TGCAGCGCAAAAACGGGACAGCCGGGATCCTATGGCTACACCTTC
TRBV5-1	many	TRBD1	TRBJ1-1	CASSQQGAFSEAFF	TGCGCCAGCAGCCAACAGGGGGCTTTTTCTGAAGCTTTCTTT